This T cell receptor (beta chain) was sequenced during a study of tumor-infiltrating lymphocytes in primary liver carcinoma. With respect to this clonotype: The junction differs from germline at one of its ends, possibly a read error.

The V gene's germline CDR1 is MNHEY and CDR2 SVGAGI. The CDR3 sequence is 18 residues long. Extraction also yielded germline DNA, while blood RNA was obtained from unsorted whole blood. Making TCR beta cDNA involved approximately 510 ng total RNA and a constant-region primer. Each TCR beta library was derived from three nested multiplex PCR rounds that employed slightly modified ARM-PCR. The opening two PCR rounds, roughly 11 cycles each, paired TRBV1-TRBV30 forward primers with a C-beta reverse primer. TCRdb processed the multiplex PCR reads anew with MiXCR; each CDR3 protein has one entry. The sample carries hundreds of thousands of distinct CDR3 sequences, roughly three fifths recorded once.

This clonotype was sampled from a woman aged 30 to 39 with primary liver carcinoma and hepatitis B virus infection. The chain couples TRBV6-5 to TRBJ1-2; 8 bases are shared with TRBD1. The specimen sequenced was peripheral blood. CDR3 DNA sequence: TGTGCCAGCACCAGGGGGGGGGGCCAGGGGGCCGTTGGCTATGACTACACCTTC. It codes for CASTRGGGQGAVGYDYTF.